The present entry profiles one T cell receptor beta chain with its context. Some clones are missing from TCRdb's copy, which holds only in-frame ones; the method was immunoSEQ multiplex PCR. The data contain about 70,000 clones, over 70% of them seen just once; the ten biggest clones take up around 2%. This sample stems from a study of blood T cell repertoires in COVID-19. The CDR3 is 16 amino acids. V gave up 3 bases and J gave up 14 bases; unmatched junction bases: 10. Germline V gene sequence: CDR1 LNHDA, CDR2 SQIVND (reference sequence). Sequenced input: peripheral blood. The chain uses TRBV19 and TRBJ2-1; 16 bases are shared with TRBD2. The sequence derives from a human donor in a cohort sampled during active COVID-19. This chain's CDR3 is CASSIGTSGGARLKFF. CDR3 coding DNA: TGTGCCAGTAGTATCGGGACTAGCGGGGGGGCCCGGTTGAAGTTCTTC.